Following are 23 T cell receptor beta chains from one sample sequenced in a study of CD8 T cells in ankylosing spondylitis. TCRdb reprocessed the 5' RACE reads via MiXCR and lists one record per CDR3 protein. In the table there are about 240,000 distinct CDR3 sequences, 7.5% to 9% of which are singletons. The sample taken for sequencing was blood, either unsorted or a sorted T cell fraction (not recorded which). The receptors come from a male donor with ankylosing spondylitis or in good health (not recorded which).

In this sample, this clonotype turned up many times. This chain connects TRBV11-2 to TRBJ1-3; unclear D gene. Germline V gene sequence: CDR1 SGHAT, CDR2 FQNNGV. This CDR3 is built from 18 residues. V lost 5 bases to trimming and J lost 4 bases, with 24 bases between them. The CDR3 spells CASSATRYSHSRGNTIYF. In DNA form, the CDR3 reads TGTGCCAGCAGCGCCACTCGTTACAGCCACTCGAGGGGAAACACCATATATTTT.

This clonotype was seen repeatedly, ten times or more. This chain joins TRBV7-9 and TRBJ1-1, with a possible D match to TRBD1 (6 bases). The CDR3 length is 16 residues. Trimming cost V 5 bases and J 3 bases, with 19 bases left between them. Per the germline V gene, CDR1 is SEHNR and CDR2 is FQNEAQ (reference sequence). The DNA of the CDR3 is TGTGCCAGCAGCCTCGCCGGGAACAGGGAAGACACTGAAGCTTTCTTT. Its protein product is CASSLAGNREDTEAFF.

This clonotype came up many times. The chain employs TRBV20-1 and TRBJ1-1, with a weak D call TRBD1 (5 bases). V was cut by 0 bases and J by 3 bases, with 11 bases left in between. In germline, CDR1 is DFQATT, CDR2 SNEGSKA (reference sequence). This CDR3 comprises 14 residues. The CDR3 loop reads CSARDVTVDTEAFF. The CDR3 DNA reads as TGCAGTGCTAGAGATGTGACAGTGGACACTGAAGCTTTCTTT.

This clonotype was recorded at least ten times. The V call is TRBV20-1, the J call TRBJ1-1; D gene unclear. The V gene's germline CDR1 is DFQATT and CDR2 SNEGSKA (reference sequence). There are 12 residues in the CDR3. Trimming shortened V by 1 base and J by 6 bases, and 9 bases separated the two germline ends. Here the CDR3 DNA reads TGCAGTGCTAGAGCCGGTTTGCCTGAAGCTTTCTTT. It specifies CSARAGLPEAFF.

Here the CDR3 reads CASILAGTYNEQFF. As DNA, the CDR3 is TGTGCCAGCATATTAGCGGGAACCTACAATGAGCAGTTCTTC. The chain joins TRBV28 to TRBJ2-1; TRBD2 matches at 8 bases. The CDR3 runs to 14 residues. The germline V gene encodes CDR1 MDHEN and CDR2 SYDVKM. Trimming at V came to 7 bases and at J to 2 bases, leaving 4 bases not matched to a gene. Full variable domain (remainder filled in from reference TRBV28 and TRBJ2-1): DVKVTQSSRYLVKRTGEKVFLECVQDMDHENMFWYRQDPGLGLRLIYFSYDVKMKEKGDIPEGYSVSREKKERFSLILESASTNQTSMYLCASILAGTYNEQFFGPGTRLTVL.

CDR3 sequence reads: CASSLSGRARSSYEQYF. The CDR3 DNA sequence: TGTGCCAGCAGTTTATCTGGTAGAGCCCGAAGCTCCTACGAGCAGTACTTC. The chain has TRBV12-3 or TRBV12-4 and TRBJ2-7; no clear D. V was cut by 2 bases and J by 0 bases, with 17 bases left in between. There are 17 residues in the CDR3.

This clonotype was detected many times. The chain uses TRBV20-1 and TRBJ1-5, with D tentatively TRBD1 (6 bases). This CDR3 is 14 amino acids long. V was pared by 0 bases and J by 4 bases, with 10 bases between. Germline lookup yields CDR1 DFQATT and CDR2 SNEGSKA (reference sequence). CDR3 residues: CSARDGGQNQPQHF. The CDR3, as DNA: TGCAGTGCTAGAGATGGGGGCCAAAATCAGCCCCAGCATTTT.

Only a few counts were recorded for this clonotype. CDR3 DNA sequence: TGCGCCAGCAGCTTGACAGGGGTCGCCTCCTCGGGGGCCAACGTCCTGACTTTC. Protein sequence: CASSLTGVASSGANVLTF. The V and J genes are TRBV5-1 and TRBJ2-6, with 7 bases aligning to TRBD1. With 1 base clipped from V and 4 bases from J, the junction kept 11 bases outside the gene matches. Germline V gene sequence: CDR1 SGHRS, CDR2 YFSETQ. The CDR3 covers 18 residues. Full variable domain (outside the CDR3, taken from reference TRBV5-1 and TRBJ2-6): KAGVTQTPRYLIKTRGQQVTLSCSPISGHRSVSWYQQTPGQGLQFLFEYFSETQRNKGNFPGRFSGRQFSNSRSEMNVSTLELGDSALYLCASSLTGVASSGANVLTFGAGSRLTVL.

This clonotype was recorded many times. The chain recombines TRBV5-4 with TRBJ2-7; no reliable D call. Germline lookup yields CDR1 SGHNT and CDR2 YYREEE (reference sequence). This CDR3 comprises 13 residues. Trimming stripped 0 bases from V and 4 bases from J, with 8 bases between. CDR3 amino acids: CASSLDNEYEQYF. In DNA, the CDR3 is TGTGCCAGCAGCTTGGACAACGAGTACGAGCAGTACTTC.

This clonotype was observed at least ten times. The V call is TRBV5-1, the J call TRBJ2-3; D might be TRBD2 (5 bases). Between the trimmed V and J ends, which lost 0 bases and 5 bases, there was a span of 7 bases. This CDR3 has 13 amino acids. The germline gives CDR1 SGHRS, CDR2 YFSETQ. CDR3 sequence: CASSLEREDTQYF. CDR3 bases: TGCGCCAGCAGCTTGGAACGGGAAGATACGCAGTATTTT.

V is TRBV7-2 and J is TRBJ2-7; D could derive from TRBD1 or TRBD2 (7 bases each). The CDR3 runs to 15 residues. Germline assignment: CDR1 SGHTA and CDR2 FQGNSA. V lost 2 bases and J lost 4, with 15 bases in between. CDR3 residues: CASSLSPGGVYEQYF. The CDR3 DNA follows: TGTGCCAGCAGCTTATCTCCAGGGGGGGTTTACGAGCAGTACTTC.

Details on this clonotype: This may stem from a read error, because a much larger clone lies one nucleotide away. The chain employs TRBV12-3 or TRBV12-4 and TRBJ2-3, with D perhaps matching TRBD2 (6 bases). The CDR3 loop spans 13 amino acids. The CDR3 bases are TGTGCCAGCGCCGCCGGGGGATCTGATACGCGGTATTTT. It codes for CASAAGGSDTRYF.

This clonotype occurred a few times. The chain has TRBV20-1 and TRBJ2-5, with D unclear. V was cut by 6 bases and J by 0 bases, with 11 bases left in between. This CDR3 region has 13 residues. Germline V gene data show CDR1 as DFQATT and CDR2 as SNEGSKA (reference sequence). The CDR3 DNA is TGCAGTGCCCGGGTCCCGTACCAAGAGACCCAGTACTTC. It translates to CSARVPYQETQYF.

This clonotype was detected ten times or more. The gene calls are TRBV20-1 and TRBJ2-3; 7 bases are shared with TRBD2. The CDR3 length is 16 residues. The V gene's germline CDR1 is DFQATT and CDR2 SNEGSKA (reference sequence). V trimming: 0 bases; J trimming: 4 bases; junction bases outside the gene matches: 10. The CDR3 loop reads CSAREGRLAAADTQYF. In DNA form, the CDR3 reads TGCAGTGCTAGAGAGGGGAGACTAGCAGCCGCAGATACGCAGTATTTT.

This clonotype was counted at least ten times. A read error may account for a junction end that differs from germline. V gene TRBV5-1 combines with J gene TRBJ2-1, with 7 bases that match TRBD2. This CDR3 spans 14 amino acids. The germline V gene has CDR1 SGHRS and CDR2 YFSETQ. In nucleotides, the CDR3 is TGCGCCAGCAGCCAAGCGGGGTCCTCCAATGAGCAGTTCTTC. Protein sequence: CASSQAGSSNEQFF.

This clonotype was counted at least ten times. The chain recombines TRBV20-1 with TRBJ2-5, with no clear D. Trimming removed 2 bases from V and 4 bases from J, with 5 bases in between. The CDR3 loop spans 11 amino acids. Germline V gene lookup returns CDR1 DFQATT and CDR2 SNEGSKA (reference sequence). In DNA form, the CDR3 reads TGCAGTGCTAGATGGGGAGAGACCCAGTACTTC. Amino acids: CSARWGETQYF.

This clonotype turned up a few times. The CDR3 sequence: CATAVGETQYF. The CDR3 nucleotides read TGTGCCACCGCAGTTGGGGAGACCCAGTACTTC. The chain uses TRBV10-3 and TRBJ2-5; D gene uncertain. CDR3 length equals 11 residues. Germline CDR1 and CDR2: ENHRY and SYGVKD. Trimming removed 10 bases at V and 5 bases at J, with 11 bases between.

This clonotype was seen at least ten times. The chain is built from TRBV7-6 and TRBJ2-3; the match to TRBD1 covers 12 bases. CDR3 size: 18 residues. V lost 2 bases and J lost 0; bases outside the gene matches: 6. The germline gives CDR1 SGHVS, CDR2 FNYEAQ. CDR3 residues: CASSLRGDRGHSTDTQYF. The CDR3 nucleotides are TGTGCCAGCAGCTTACGAGGGGACAGGGGGCATAGCACAGATACGCAGTATTTT.

The DNA for the CDR3 is TGTGCCAGCAGCTTGATAGGGGGGCCCACAGATACGCAGTATTTT. Protein product: CASSLIGGPTDTQYF. The chain employs TRBV5-5 and TRBJ2-3; D could derive from TRBD1 or TRBD2 (6 bases each). V dropped 1 base and J dropped 2 bases, with 11 bases sitting between them. CDR1 SGHKS and CDR2 YYEKEE come from the germline V gene (reference sequence). The CDR3 is made up of 15 amino acids.

The rearrangement joins TRBV20-1 to TRBJ1-2, with D possibly TRBD1 on 6 matching bases. The CDR3 extends over 14 amino acids. In germline, CDR1 is DFQATT, CDR2 SNEGSKA (reference sequence). V was clipped by 1 base and J by 7 bases, with 16 bases between them. CDR3 protein: CSARVRGVSSGYTF. CDR3 nucleotide sequence: TGCAGTGCTAGAGTTAGGGGGGTAAGCTCTGGCTACACCTTC.

This clonotype has ten or more counts. J is TRBJ2-1 and V is TRBV24-1; D is unresolved. The CDR3 has 13 residues. The V gene lost 3 bases and the J gene lost 10 bases, with 12 bases spanning the gap. In germline, CDR1 is KGHDR, CDR2 SFDVKD. CDR3: CATSDASVGEQFF. The CDR3, as DNA: TGTGCCACCAGTGATGCCAGTGTTGGGGAGCAGTTCTTC.

This chain links TRBV28 with TRBJ1-5, with a possible D match to TRBD1 (5 bases). V lost 7 bases and J 4 bases, leaving 17 bases between the germline ends. CDR1 is MDHEN and CDR2 is SYDVKM in the germline V gene. The CDR3 is made up of 15 amino acids. CDR3 sequence: CASNRGRTWNQPQHF. DNA of the CDR3: TGTGCCAGCAATAGGGGCAGGACATGGAATCAGCCCCAGCATTTT.

This clonotype has a count of ten or more. The rearrangement links TRBV20-1 to TRBJ2-1, with D possibly TRBD1 on 6 matching bases. The CDR3 has 13 amino acids. V lost 2 bases and J lost 5, with 10 bases in between. Germline V gene lookup returns CDR1 DFQATT and CDR2 SNEGSKA (reference sequence). Written as DNA, the CDR3 is TGCAGTGCTAGACAGACAGGACACAATGAGCAGTTCTTC. As protein: CSARQTGHNEQFF.